Listed below are T cell receptor beta chains from one sample, sequenced in a study of early T cells in non-severe SARS-CoV-2 infection. Each CDR3 protein gets one entry after TCRdb re-called the 5' RACE reads with MiXCR. Among approximately 65,000 distinct CDR3 sequences, approximately 15% were seen once, and the ten largest hold about 14%. The sample comprised whole blood. These receptors came from an adult who was a healthcare worker with PCR-confirmed SARS-CoV-2 infection or an uninfected control (not recorded which). CDR3s leave out the opening cysteine and the closing phenylalanine or tryptophan. The order of the fields is J gene, V gene, CDR3 protein.

TRBJ1-1,TRBV29-1,SVVTVTEAF
TRBJ2-7,TRBV15,ATSRRAFPGVEAYEQY
TRBJ1-2,TRBV2,ASSEARSPGYT
TRBJ1-2,TRBV6-5,ASSYDPDHYGYT
TRBJ1-4,TRBV7-2,ASSVLTGKREKLF
TRBJ2-2,TRBV6-2/TRBV6-3,ASRRGGTGELF
TRBJ2-5,TRBV5-1,ASSSRGAGETQY
TRBJ1-1,TRBV11-1,ASSFDRGNWITEAF
TRBJ1-1,TRBV20-1,SASSRVDEAF
TRBJ1-2,TRBV27,ASSFTGRYGYT
TRBJ2-7,TRBV29-1,SAVQGQGAYEQY
TRBJ1-1,TRBV6-5,ASSYSGANTEAF
TRBJ2-3,TRBV24-1,ATSESGDTQY
TRBJ1-5,TRBV3-1,ASSQDAHFQPQH
TRBJ2-7,TRBV3-1,ASSLRDRGNEQY
TRBJ1-6,TRBV7-9,ASSLVQGAHSPLH
TRBJ2-4,TRBV2,ASGLILAKNIQY
TRBJ1-1,TRBV7-2,ASSPGQGSAF
TRBJ2-7,TRBV28,ASSPPWTGIAEQY
TRBJ1-4,TRBV4-1,ASTPHGGTRGVDEKLF
TRBJ1-5,TRBV11-2,ASSGLGQDSNQPQH
TRBJ2-3,TRBV4-2,ASSQGVLAGLTDTQY
TRBJ1-1,TRBV7-6,ASSQQHSTEAF
TRBJ2-7,TRBV7-9,ASSPGTANDIPYEQY
TRBJ2-3,TRBV7-9,ASSLTGQGSSQY
TRBJ2-5,TRBV7-2,ASSAPPTGLETQY
TRBJ1-5,TRBV24-1,ATSDNGVEGISNQPQH
TRBJ1-1,TRBV18,ASSPERGNTEAF
TRBJ1-1,TRBV14,ASSLRTGDRTEAF
TRBJ2-7,TRBV19,ASSPQGQGSSYEQY
TRBJ2-3,TRBV20-1,SAVKGPGDTQY
TRBJ2-1,TRBV9,ASSVGGASSYNEQF
TRBJ1-1,TRBV6-2/TRBV6-3,ASTIKGGESEAF
TRBJ1-2,TRBV3-1,ASSHGTGVYGYT
TRBJ2-3,TRBV20-1,SAWDASTDTQY
TRBJ2-5,TRBV7-3,ASSPRGGGFQETQY
TRBJ2-3,TRBV6-1,ASSVLRDRTDTQY
TRBJ2-7,TRBV9,ASSGGRGEQY
TRBJ2-3,TRBV9,ASEGENTDTQY
TRBJ2-1,TRBV5-1,ASSPYSTSGENEQF
TRBJ1-5,TRBV12-3/TRBV12-4,ASSLGFGGNQPQH
TRBJ2-2,TRBV30,AWSGAGGFTGELF
TRBJ1-5,TRBV2,ASSETESTGNQPQH
TRBJ1-1,TRBV7-9,ASSLSSRTEAF
TRBJ2-1,TRBV21-1,ASSNPRRRSVSYNEQF
TRBJ2-4,TRBV5-4,ASSEASIQNIQY
TRBJ2-2,TRBV11-3,ASSLDYEIGTGNTGELF
TRBJ1-1,TRBV5-1,ASSGDLTEAF
TRBJ1-2,TRBV4-1,ASSPWDRDYGYT
TRBJ2-2,TRBV12-3/TRBV12-4,ASSRQGLTGELF
TRBJ2-7,TRBV7-2,ASSLTVEQY
TRBJ2-3,TRBV4-3,ASSQDLTGGASYTQY
TRBJ2-7,TRBV19,ASSAQTGSYEQY
TRBJ1-5,TRBV20-1,SASPGAFYSNQPQH